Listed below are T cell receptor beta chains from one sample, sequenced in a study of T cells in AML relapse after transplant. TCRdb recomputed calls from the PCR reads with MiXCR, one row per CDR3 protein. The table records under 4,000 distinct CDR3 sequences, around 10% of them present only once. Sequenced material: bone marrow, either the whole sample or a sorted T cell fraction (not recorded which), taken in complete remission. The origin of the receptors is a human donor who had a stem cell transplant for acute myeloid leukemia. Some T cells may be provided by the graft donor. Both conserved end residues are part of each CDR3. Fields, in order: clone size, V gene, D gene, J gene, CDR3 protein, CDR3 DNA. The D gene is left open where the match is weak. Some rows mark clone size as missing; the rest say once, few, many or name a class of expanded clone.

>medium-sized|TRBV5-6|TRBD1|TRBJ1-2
CASRLWGTGDAYGYTF
TGTGCCAGCCGCCTGTGGGGGACAGGGGATGCCTATGGCTACACCTTC
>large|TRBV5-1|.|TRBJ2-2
CASSLDWEVGELFF
TGCGCCAGCAGCTTGGATTGGGAGGTCGGGGAGCTGTTTTTT
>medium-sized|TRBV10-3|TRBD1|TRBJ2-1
CATSGTGNEQFF
TGTGCCACTTCGGGGACAGGGAATGAGCAGTTCTTC
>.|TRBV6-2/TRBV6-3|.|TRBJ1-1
CASSYFPGESNTEAFF
TGTGCCAGCAGTTACTTCCCAGGGGAGTCCAACACTGAAGCTTTCTTT
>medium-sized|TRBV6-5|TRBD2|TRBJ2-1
CAVGGTAGGSNEQFF
TGTGCCGTAGGGGGGACAGCGGGGGGTTCCAATGAGCAGTTCTTC
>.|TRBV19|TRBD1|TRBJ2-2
CASKDRGVHTGELFF
TGTGCCAGTAAGGACAGGGGAGTACACACCGGGGAGCTGTTTTTT
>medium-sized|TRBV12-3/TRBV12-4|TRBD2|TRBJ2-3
CASSTSGGRGTDTQYF
TGTGCCAGCAGTACTAGCGGGGGGAGAGGCACAGATACGCAGTATTTT
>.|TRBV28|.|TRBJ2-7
CASSLGGGNEQYF
TGTGCCAGCAGTTTAGGTGGGGGCAACGAGCAGTACTTC
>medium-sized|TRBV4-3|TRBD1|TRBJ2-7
CASSQNRGSYEQYF
TGCGCCAGCAGCCAGAACAGGGGGTCCTACGAGCAGTACTTC
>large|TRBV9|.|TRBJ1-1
CASSVGRGNTEAFF
TGTGCCAGCAGCGTAGGTAGGGGAAACACTGAAGCTTTCTTT
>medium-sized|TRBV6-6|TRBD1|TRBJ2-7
CASSYSNEGAEQYF
TGTGCCAGCAGTTACTCGAATGAGGGGGCCGAGCAGTACTTC
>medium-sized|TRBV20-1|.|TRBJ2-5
CSARGKGGTQYF
TGCAGTGCTAGGGGCAAAGGCGGGACCCAGTACTTC
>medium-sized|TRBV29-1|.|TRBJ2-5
CSVASTQETQYF
TGCAGCGTTGCTTCAACCCAAGAGACCCAGTACTTC
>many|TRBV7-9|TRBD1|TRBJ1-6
CASSLGDSADSPLHF
TGTGCCAGCAGCTTGGGGGACAGCGCTGATTCACCCCTCCACTTT